The present T cell receptor beta chain was sequenced within a study of a mutant IDH1 vaccine in newly diagnosed glioma. Specified time point: week 47, end of study. The vaccine gave 300 ug of a 20-mer mutant IDH1 peptide subcutaneously per dose. V lost 5 bases and J lost 4; bases outside the gene matches: 11. Germline CDR1 and CDR2: SEHNR and FQNEAQ (reference sequence). The CDR3 has 16 residues. This clone was found once. No antigen is known for it. Using immunoSEQ multiplex PCR, the repertoire was profiled, and TCRdb retains in-frame clones only, with some absent. The data contain approximately 60,000 clones, roughly 80% of them singletons.

This receptor was taken from a man aged 25 to 45 with glioma. This specimen consisted of PBMCs, obtained from a glioma patient whose treatment included an IDH1 peptide vaccine. The V call is TRBV7-9, the J call TRBJ2-5; 9 bases map to TRBD1. The CDR3 reads CASSGQGKQAPETQYF. The CDR3 DNA follows: TGTGCCAGCAGCGGACAGGGGAAACAAGCCCCAGAGACCCAGTACTTC.